This note documents a single TCR beta chain sequence. The CDR3 loop spans 14 amino acids. V lost 4 bases to trimming and J lost 6 bases; unmatched junction nucleotides: 2. Germline CDR1 WNHNN, CDR2 SYGVQD (reference sequence). This entry is derived from a study of blood T cell repertoires in COVID-19. Study as a whole: In each case, the material was cDNA or gDNA derived from T cells, B-cell-depleted T cells, or PBMCs.

Original processing notes: Amplification of reference gene primers provided the estimated nucleated cell counts. Libraries were prepared by immunoSEQ multiplex PCR; TCRdb keeps only in-frame clonotypes and omits some of them. V, J and clone size reflect that table, while D and trimming were determined from the DNA. The sample includes around 70,000 clones, approximately 90% of them seen just once. Seattle's enrolled individuals joined amid active infection and were then monitored longitudinally. V gene TRBV10-1 combines with J gene TRBJ2-1, with 11 bases aligning to TRBD1. The TCR was taken from a middle-aged man with COVID-19, enrolled during active disease. What was sequenced was peripheral blood. The CDR3 sequence: CASSAGQGANEQFF. The CDR3 region has the DNA TGCGCCAGCAGTGCCGGACAGGGGGCCAATGAGCAGTTCTTC.